The 18 T cell receptor beta chains given below trace back to one sample, sequenced in a study of blood T cell repertoires in COVID-19. Sequencing was performed with immunoSEQ multiplex PCR; in TCRdb, only in-frame clones are kept and a portion is missing. The sample records 150,000 or so clones, 80% to 90% being singletons. Specimen: peripheral blood. Receptor source: a young man with COVID-19, enrolled during active disease.

This chain uses TRBV2 with TRBJ1-2; 8 bases match TRBD1. J lost 6 bases, V lost 4 bases, and 13 bases had no gene match. The CDR3 has 16 residues. Germline V lookup: CDR1 SNHLY, CDR2 FYNNEI. CDR3 in amino acids: CASSGPKAGGNHGYTF. The DNA of the CDR3 is TGTGCCAGCAGTGGGCCCAAGGCAGGGGGCAATCATGGCTACACCTTC.

Here the CDR3 DNA reads TGCGCCAGCAGCGCCGGACAGTCGGGGGAGCAGTACTTC. Residues: CASSAGQSGEQYF. V gene TRBV5-1 combines with J gene TRBJ2-7; TRBD1 might be the D (6 bases). The V end lost 4 bases, the J end lost 7 bases, and 15 bases lay between the germline ends. This CDR3 is built from 13 residues. The germline V gene encodes CDR1 SGHRS and CDR2 YFSETQ.

The chain links TRBV24-1 to TRBJ2-3; weak D call: TRBD2 (6 bases). The CDR3 is made up of 14 amino acids. With 8 bases removed from V and 0 bases from J, the gap between germline ends came to 11 bases. Germline V gene sequence: CDR1 KGHDR, CDR2 SFDVKD. The CDR3 DNA follows: TGTGCCACCACCTCTGGGGGGAGCACAGATACGCAGTATTTT. Translating it yields CATTSGGSTDTQYF.

The J gene is TRBJ1-1, the V gene TRBV7-2, with D possibly matching TRBD1 (6 bases). The CDR3 is 14 residues long. Trimming shortened V by 5 bases and J by 0 bases, and 10 bases separated the two germline ends. Germline CDR1 reads SGHTA; CDR2 reads FQGNSA. As DNA, the CDR3 is TGTGCCAGCAGCGCGCGACAGGTGAACACTGAAGCTTTCTTT. As protein: CASSARQVNTEAFF.

The chain's CDR3 is CASSGGWGNQPQHF. As DNA, the CDR3 is TGTGCCAGCAGCGGAGGTTGGGGCAATCAGCCCCAGCATTTT. The chain uses TRBV7-2 and TRBJ1-5; D is undetermined. CDR3 length: 14 amino acids. CDR1 SGHTA and CDR2 FQGNSA come from the germline V gene. Trimming shortened V by 5 bases and J by 2 bases, and 10 bases separated the two germline ends.

The chain couples TRBV6-1 to TRBJ1-5; D perhaps matches TRBD1 (5 bases). The CDR3 is made up of 13 amino acids. In germline, CDR1 is MNHNS, CDR2 SASEGT. The V gene lost 2 bases and the J gene lost 10 bases, with 12 bases spanning the gap. In DNA, the CDR3 is TGTGCCAGCAGTGAAACCGGGGGGTATCCCCAGCATTTT. Translated, it gives CASSETGGYPQHF.

The J gene is TRBJ2-5, the V gene TRBV5-1; D is unclear. Trimming pared 0 bases from V and 1 base from J, leaving 7 bases between. The CDR3 totals 14 residues. The V gene's germline CDR1 is SGHRS and CDR2 YFSETQ. CDR3 loop: CASSLGVSQETQYF. The DNA for the CDR3 is TGCGCCAGCAGCTTGGGTGTCTCCCAAGAGACCCAGTACTTC.

The chain recombines TRBV28 with TRBJ1-6, with D possibly being TRBD1 (6 bases). Germline-derived CDR1 and CDR2 are MDHEN and SYDVKM. V was pared by 3 bases and J by 9 bases, with 12 bases between. The CDR3 sequence is 14 residues long. CDR3 DNA sequence: TGTGCCAGCAGTTTCTATACAGGGCTTTCACCCCTCCACTTT. This codes for CASSFYTGLSPLHF.

The CDR3 here is CASSRGTGGFHEQYF. CDR3 in DNA: TGCGCCAGCAGCCGAGGGACAGGGGGTTTCCACGAGCAGTACTTC. The chain is built from TRBV4-3 and TRBJ2-7; 11 nucleotides align to TRBD1. With 4 bases clipped from V and 5 bases from J, the junction kept 7 bases outside the gene matches. The CDR3 has 15 amino acids. In germline, CDR1 is LGHNA, CDR2 YSLEER.

The chain links TRBV13 to TRBJ2-1, with D unresolved. Looked up from germline, CDR1 is PRHDT and CDR2 is FYEKMQ (reference sequence). CDR3 length equals 14 residues. The V gene lost 5 bases and the J gene lost 0 bases, with 8 bases spanning the gap. The CDR3: CASSPIRSYNEQFF. In DNA, the CDR3 is TGTGCCAGCAGCCCTATTCGCTCCTACAATGAGCAGTTCTTC. The variable domain in full, completed from reference TRBV13 and TRBJ2-1, reads AAGVIQSPRHLIKEKRETATLKCYPIPRHDTVYWYQQGPGQDPQFLISFYEKMQSDKGSIPDRFSAQQFSDYHSELNMSSLELGDSALYFCASSPIRSYNEQFFGPGTRLTVL.

The chain couples TRBV28 to TRBJ2-3, with 10 bases aligning to TRBD2. The germline V gene encodes CDR1 MDHEN and CDR2 SYDVKM. The CDR3 runs to 18 residues. V trimming: 2 bases; J trimming: 2 bases; junction bases outside the gene matches: 10. The CDR3 bases are TGTGCCAGCAGTTTAATACGATTGCTAGCGGGAGACACAGATACGCAGTATTTT. It encodes CASSLIRLLAGDTDTQYF.

The V and J genes are TRBV9 and TRBJ2-2; D might be TRBD1 (6 bases). Germline CDR1 is SGDLS and CDR2 is YYNGEE. This CDR3 is 14 amino acids long. Deletions cut 3 bases from V and 6 bases from J, with 12 bases between. CDR3 sequence reads: CASSEIQGPGELFF. The DNA of the CDR3 is TGTGCCAGCAGCGAAATACAGGGACCCGGGGAGCTGTTTTTT.

The chain uses TRBV28 and TRBJ1-1; maybe TRBD1 (6 bases). Trimming shortened V by 6 bases and J by 5 bases, and 25 bases separated the two germline ends. CDR3 length: 17 amino acids. In germline, CDR1 is MDHEN, CDR2 SYDVKM. For the CDR3, the DNA is TGTGCCAGCAGATCGGGGGGGGCCCACTTTAGTAAGACTGAAGCTTTCTTT. Its translation is CASRSGGAHFSKTEAFF.

The chain employs TRBV5-6 and TRBJ2-5, with D unresolved. This CDR3 contains 14 residues. The germline CDR1 and CDR2 sequences are SGHDT and YYEEEE. Trimming removed 0 bases at V and 5 bases at J, with 11 bases between. The CDR3 loop is CASSLEPGVETQYF. DNA of the CDR3: TGTGCCAGCAGCTTGGAGCCAGGTGTGGAGACCCAGTACTTC.

The chain combines TRBV10-3 with TRBJ2-1; 9 nucleotides align to TRBD2. V lost 7 bases, J lost 4 bases, and 5 bases stayed unmatched. From germline, CDR1 is ENHRY and CDR2 SYGVKD. This CDR3 has 14 amino acids. CDR3 amino acids: CAIMAGGIYNEQFF. CDR3 nucleotide sequence: TGTGCCATCATGGCGGGAGGGATTTACAATGAGCAGTTCTTC.

This chain connects TRBV14 to TRBJ1-3, with a tentative D call TRBD1 (6 bases). Per the germline V gene, CDR1 is SGHDN and CDR2 is FVKESK. The CDR3 consists of 15 residues. The ends were cut back, 1 base at V and 5 bases at J, with 12 bases in the middle. CDR3 DNA: TGTGCCAGCAGCCAAGGGGGGCGCCCCCGAAACACCATATATTTT. Amino acid sequence: CASSQGGRPRNTIYF.

The gene calls are TRBV4-1 and TRBJ1-3; D unclear. V gave up 0 bases and J gave up 0 bases, with 15 bases separating them. Germline lookup yields CDR1 MGHRA and CDR2 YSYEKL. This CDR3 contains 18 residues. The CDR3 sequence is CASSQDNMGALSGNTIYF. As DNA, the CDR3 is TGCGCCAGCAGCCAAGATAACATGGGCGCCCTCTCTGGAAACACCATATATTTT.

V gene TRBV6-5 combines with J gene TRBJ1-2; 7 bases agree with TRBD1. Trimming removed 7 bases from V and 4 bases from J; junction bases left unmatched: 9. Germline CDR1 is MNHEY and CDR2 is SVGAGI. This CDR3 is built from 14 residues. The CDR3 sequence is CASTPQGSGYGYTF. The CDR3 DNA reads as TGTGCCAGCACCCCACAGGGGTCCGGCTATGGCTACACCTTC.